This TCR beta chain appears in the sequencing data of a study of blood T cell repertoires in COVID-19. Across the study: PBMCs, B-cell-depleted T cells, or T cells provided the cDNA or gDNA that made up the material.

Clones were read by immunoSEQ multiplex PCR, and TCRdb kept only the in-frame ones, dropping some. The sample consists of under 45,000 clones, about 90% of them appearing once. There are 15 residues in the CDR3. Germline values: CDR1 SNHLY, CDR2 FYNNEI. Germline trimming cut 4 bases from V and 5 bases from J; bases unmatched to any gene: 6. This sequence joins TRBV2 and TRBJ2-7; 12 bases agree with TRBD2. This receptor was identified in a woman older than 75 in a cohort sampled during active or convalescent COVID-19. What was sequenced was peripheral blood. The CDR3 DNA sequence: TGTGCCAGCAGTGTGACTAGCGGGGGAGGCCACGAGCAGTACTTC. This gives the protein CASSVTSGGGHEQYF.